This T cell receptor beta chain stems from a study of read filtering for tumor transcriptome and immune sequencing. Whole-study context: Transcriptome libraries were built from DNase-treated RNA.

This clonotype was seen at least ten times. No antigen is known for it. The CDR3 loop spans 15 amino acids. Trimming stripped 4 bases from V and 0 bases from J, with 10 bases between. Germline V gives CDR1 LGHDT, CDR2 YNNKEL (reference sequence). Study-level points and caveats: The sorted CD138-negative fraction was a mixed bone marrow immune population, not purified T cells.

At the time of active disease, bone marrow was collected from every patient. From around 440 ng of RNA, a library with molecular barcoded alpha/delta and beta/gamma adaptors was made. TCRdb processed the reads anew with MiXCR; each CDR3 protein has one entry. The sample holds tens of thousands of distinct CDR3 sequences, about 22% seen once. The chain joins TRBV3-1 to TRBJ2-1; either TRBD1 or TRBD2 may fit D (5 bases each). The sequence derives from a donor aged 40 or older with multiple myeloma. Sequencing was done on a sample of a population of CD138-negative cells sorted from bone marrow. The CDR3 spells CASSRDLSSYNEQFF. Here the CDR3 DNA reads TGTGCCAGCAGCCGGGACCTTAGCTCCTACAATGAGCAGTTCTTC.